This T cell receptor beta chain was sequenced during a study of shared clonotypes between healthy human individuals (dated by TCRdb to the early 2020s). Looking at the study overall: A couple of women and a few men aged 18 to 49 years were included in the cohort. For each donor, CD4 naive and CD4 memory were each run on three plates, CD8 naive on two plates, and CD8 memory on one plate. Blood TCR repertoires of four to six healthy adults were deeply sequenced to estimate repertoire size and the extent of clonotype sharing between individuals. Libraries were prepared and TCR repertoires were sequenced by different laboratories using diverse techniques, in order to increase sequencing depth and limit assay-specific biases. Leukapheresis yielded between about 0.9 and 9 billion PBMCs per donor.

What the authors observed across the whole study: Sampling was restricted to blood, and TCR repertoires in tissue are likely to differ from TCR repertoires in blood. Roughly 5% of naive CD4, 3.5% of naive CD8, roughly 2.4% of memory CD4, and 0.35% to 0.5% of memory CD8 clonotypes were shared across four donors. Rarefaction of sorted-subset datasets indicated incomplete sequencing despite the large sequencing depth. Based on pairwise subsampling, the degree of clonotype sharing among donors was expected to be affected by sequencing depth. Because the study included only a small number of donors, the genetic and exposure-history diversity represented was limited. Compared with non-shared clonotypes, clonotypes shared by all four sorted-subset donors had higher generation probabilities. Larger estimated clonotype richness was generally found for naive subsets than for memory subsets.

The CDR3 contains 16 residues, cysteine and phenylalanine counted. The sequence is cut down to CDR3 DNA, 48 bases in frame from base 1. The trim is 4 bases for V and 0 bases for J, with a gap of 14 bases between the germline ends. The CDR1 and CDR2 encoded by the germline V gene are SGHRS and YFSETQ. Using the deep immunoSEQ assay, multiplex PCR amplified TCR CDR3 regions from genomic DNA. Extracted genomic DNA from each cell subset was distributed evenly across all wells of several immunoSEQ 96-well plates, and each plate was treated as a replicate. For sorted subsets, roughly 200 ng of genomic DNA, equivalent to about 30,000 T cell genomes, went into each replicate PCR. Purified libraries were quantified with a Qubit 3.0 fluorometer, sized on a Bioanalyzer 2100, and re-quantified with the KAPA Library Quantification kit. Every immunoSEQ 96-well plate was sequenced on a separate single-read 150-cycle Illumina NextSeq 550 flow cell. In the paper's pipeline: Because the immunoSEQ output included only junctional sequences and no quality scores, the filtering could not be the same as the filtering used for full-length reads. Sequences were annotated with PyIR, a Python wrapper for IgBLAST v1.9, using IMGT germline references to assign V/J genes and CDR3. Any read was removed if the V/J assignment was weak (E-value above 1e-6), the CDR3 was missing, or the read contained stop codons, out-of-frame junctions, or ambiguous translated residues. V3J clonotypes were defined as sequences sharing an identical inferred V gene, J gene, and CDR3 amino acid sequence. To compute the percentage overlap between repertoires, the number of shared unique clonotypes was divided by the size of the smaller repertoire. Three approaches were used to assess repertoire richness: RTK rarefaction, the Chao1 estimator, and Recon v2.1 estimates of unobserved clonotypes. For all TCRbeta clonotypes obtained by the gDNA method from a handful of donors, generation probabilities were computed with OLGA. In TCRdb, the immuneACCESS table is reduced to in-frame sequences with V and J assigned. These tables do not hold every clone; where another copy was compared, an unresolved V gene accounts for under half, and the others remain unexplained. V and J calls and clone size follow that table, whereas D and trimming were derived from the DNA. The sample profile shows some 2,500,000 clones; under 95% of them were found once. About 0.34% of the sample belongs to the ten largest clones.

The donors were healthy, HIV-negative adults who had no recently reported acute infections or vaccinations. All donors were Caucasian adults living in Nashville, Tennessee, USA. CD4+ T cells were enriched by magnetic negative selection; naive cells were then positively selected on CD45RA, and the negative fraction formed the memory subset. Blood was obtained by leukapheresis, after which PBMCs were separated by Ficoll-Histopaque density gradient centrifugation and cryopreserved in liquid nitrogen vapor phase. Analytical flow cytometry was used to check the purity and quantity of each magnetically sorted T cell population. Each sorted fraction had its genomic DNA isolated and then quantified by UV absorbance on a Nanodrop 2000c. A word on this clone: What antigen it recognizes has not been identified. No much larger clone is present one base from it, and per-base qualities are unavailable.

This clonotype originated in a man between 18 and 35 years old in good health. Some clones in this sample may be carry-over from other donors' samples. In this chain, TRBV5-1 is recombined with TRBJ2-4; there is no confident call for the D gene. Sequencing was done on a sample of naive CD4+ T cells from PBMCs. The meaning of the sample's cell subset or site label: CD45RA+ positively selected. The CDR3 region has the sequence CASSTQMGLAKNIQYF. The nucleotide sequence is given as TGCGCCAGCAGCACGCAGATGGGCCTAGCCAAAAACATTCAGTACTTC.